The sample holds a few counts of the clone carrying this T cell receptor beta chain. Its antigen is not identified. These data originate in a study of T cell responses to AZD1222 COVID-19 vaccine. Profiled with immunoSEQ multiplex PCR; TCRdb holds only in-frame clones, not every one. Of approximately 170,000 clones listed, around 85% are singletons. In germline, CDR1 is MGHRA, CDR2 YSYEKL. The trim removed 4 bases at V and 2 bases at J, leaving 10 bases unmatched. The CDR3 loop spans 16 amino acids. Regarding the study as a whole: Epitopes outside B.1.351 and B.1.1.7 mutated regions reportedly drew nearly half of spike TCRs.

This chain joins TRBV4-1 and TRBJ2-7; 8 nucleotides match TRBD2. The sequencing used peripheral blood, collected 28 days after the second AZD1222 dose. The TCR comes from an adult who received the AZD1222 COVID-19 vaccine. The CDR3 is CASSLAGPGGPYEQYF. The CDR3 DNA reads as TGCGCCAGCAGCCTCGCCGGGCCGGGGGGGCCCTACGAGCAGTACTTC.